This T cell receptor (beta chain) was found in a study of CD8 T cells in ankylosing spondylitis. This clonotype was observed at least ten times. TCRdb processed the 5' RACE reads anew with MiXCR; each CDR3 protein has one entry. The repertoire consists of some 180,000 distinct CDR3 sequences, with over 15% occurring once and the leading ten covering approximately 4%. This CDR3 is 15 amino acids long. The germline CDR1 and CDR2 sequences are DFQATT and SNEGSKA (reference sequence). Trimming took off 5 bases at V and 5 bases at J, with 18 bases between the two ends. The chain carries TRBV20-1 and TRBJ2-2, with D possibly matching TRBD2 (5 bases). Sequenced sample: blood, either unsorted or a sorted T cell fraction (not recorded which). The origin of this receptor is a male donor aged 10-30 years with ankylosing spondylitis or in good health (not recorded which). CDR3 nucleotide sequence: TGCAGTGCTCTTCTAGGGAGTCCGGGGACCGGGGAGCTGTTTTTT. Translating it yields CSALLGSPGTGELFF.